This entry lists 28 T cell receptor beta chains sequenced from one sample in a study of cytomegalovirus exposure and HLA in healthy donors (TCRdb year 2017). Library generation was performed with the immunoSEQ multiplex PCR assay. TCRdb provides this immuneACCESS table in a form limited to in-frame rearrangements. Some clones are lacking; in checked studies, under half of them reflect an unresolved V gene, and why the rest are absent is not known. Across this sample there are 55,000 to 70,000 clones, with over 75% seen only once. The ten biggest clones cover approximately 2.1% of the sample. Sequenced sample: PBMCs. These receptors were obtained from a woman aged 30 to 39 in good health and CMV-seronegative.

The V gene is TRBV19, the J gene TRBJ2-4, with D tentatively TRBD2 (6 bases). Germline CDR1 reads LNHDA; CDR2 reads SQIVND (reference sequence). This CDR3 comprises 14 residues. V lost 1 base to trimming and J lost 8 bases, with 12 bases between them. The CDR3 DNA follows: TGTGCCAGTAGTATAGGCCTAGCGAGTGACATTCAGTACTTC. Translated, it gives CASSIGLASDIQYF.

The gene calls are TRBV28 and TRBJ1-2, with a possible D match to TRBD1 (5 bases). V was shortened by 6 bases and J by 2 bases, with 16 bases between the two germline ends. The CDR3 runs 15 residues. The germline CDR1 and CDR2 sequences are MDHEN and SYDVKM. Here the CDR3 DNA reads TGTGCCAGCAGGAGAACACCGGGACTCAACTATGGCTACACCTTC. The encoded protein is CASRRTPGLNYGYTF.

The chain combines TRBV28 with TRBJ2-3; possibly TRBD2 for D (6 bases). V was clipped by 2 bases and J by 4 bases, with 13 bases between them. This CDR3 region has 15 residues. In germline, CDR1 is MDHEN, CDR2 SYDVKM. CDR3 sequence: CASSLSRGGADTQYF. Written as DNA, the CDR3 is TGTGCCAGCAGTTTAAGTAGGGGAGGAGCAGATACGCAGTATTTT.

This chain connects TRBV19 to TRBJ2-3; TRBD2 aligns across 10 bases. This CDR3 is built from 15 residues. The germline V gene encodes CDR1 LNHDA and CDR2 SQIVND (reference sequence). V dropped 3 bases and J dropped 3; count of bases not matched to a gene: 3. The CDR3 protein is CASSINSGRTDTQYF. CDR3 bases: TGTGCCAGTAGTATCAATAGCGGGAGGACAGATACGCAGTATTTT. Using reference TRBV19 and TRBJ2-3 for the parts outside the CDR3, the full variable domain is DGGITQSPKYLFRKEGQNVTLSCEQNLNHDAMYWYRQDPGQGLRLIYYSQIVNDFQKGDIAEGYSVSREKKESFPLTVTSAQKNPTAFYLCASSINSGRTDTQYFGPGTRLTVL.

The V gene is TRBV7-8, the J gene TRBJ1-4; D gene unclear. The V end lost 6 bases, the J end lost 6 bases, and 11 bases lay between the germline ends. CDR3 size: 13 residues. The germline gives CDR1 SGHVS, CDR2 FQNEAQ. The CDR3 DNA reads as TGTGCCAGCAGAAGTAGAGAGGATGAAAAACTGTTTTTT. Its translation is CASRSREDEKLFF.

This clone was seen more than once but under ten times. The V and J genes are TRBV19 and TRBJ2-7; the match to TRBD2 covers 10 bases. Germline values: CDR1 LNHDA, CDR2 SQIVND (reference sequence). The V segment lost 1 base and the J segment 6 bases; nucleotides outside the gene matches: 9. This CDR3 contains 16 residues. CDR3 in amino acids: CASSIVPSGSTAEQYF. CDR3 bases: TGTGCCAGTAGTATAGTACCTAGCGGGAGCACCGCCGAGCAGTACTTC.

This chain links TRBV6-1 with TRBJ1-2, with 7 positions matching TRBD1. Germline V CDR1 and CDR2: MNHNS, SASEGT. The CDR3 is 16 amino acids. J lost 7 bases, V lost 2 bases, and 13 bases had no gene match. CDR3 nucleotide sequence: TGTGCCAGCAGTGAACAAACACAGGGGCGCTTGGTTGGCTACACCTTC. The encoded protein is CASSEQTQGRLVGYTF.

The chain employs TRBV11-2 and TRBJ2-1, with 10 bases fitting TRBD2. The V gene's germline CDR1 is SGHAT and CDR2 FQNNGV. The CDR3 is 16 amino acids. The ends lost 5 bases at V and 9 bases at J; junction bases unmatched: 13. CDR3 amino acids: CASSPSGRGAHTEQFF. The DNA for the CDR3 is TGTGCCAGCAGCCCTAGCGGGAGAGGGGCCCACACTGAGCAGTTCTTC.

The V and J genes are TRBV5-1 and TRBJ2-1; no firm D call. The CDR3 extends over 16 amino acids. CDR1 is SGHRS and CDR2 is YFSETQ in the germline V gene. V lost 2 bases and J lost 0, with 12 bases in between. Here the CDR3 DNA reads TGCGCCAGCAGCTTCCAGACTTCGAGCTCCTACAATGAGCAGTTCTTC. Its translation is CASSFQTSSSYNEQFF.

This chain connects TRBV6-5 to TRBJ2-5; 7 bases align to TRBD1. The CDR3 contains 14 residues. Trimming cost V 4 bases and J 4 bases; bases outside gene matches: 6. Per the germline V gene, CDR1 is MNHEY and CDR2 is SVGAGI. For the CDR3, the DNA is TGTGCCAGCAGTTTGGGACAGTGGGGAGAGACCCAGTACTTC. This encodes CASSLGQWGETQYF.

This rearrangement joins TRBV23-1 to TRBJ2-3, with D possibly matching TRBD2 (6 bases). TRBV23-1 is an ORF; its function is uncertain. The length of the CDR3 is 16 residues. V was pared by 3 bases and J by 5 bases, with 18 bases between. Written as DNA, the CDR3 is TGCGCCAGCAGTCACGGTTTGGAGGGTGAGGTAGATACGCAGTATTTT. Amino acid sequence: CASSHGLEGEVDTQYF.

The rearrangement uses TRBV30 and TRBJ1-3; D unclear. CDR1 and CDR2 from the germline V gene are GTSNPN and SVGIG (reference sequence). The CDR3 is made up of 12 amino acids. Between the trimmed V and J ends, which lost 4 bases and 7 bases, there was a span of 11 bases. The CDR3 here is CAWTSTRNTIYF. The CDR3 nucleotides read TGTGCCTGGACCTCCACTAGGAACACCATATATTTT.

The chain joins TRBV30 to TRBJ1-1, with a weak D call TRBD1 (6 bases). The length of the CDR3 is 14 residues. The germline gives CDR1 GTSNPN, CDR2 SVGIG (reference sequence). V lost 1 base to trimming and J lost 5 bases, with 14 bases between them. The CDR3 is CAWSAQGSGTEAFF. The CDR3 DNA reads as TGTGCCTGGAGTGCACAGGGATCTGGGACTGAAGCTTTCTTT.

CDR3 loop: CSARGQGPYQPQHF. CDR3 bases: TGCAGCGCCAGGGGACAGGGGCCCTATCAGCCCCAGCATTTT. V and J are TRBV29-1 and TRBJ1-5; 10 bases fit TRBD1. V shed 7 bases and J 5 bases; nucleotides not matched to a gene: 8. The CDR3 loop spans 14 amino acids. Germline V gene lookup returns CDR1 SQVTM and CDR2 ANQGSEA.

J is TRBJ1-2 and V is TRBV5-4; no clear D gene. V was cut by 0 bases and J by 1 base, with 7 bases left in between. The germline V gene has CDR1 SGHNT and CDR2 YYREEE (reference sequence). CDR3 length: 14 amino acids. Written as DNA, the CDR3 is TGTGCCAGCAGCTTGGAAAATAGTAACTATGGCTACACCTTC. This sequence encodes CASSLENSNYGYTF.

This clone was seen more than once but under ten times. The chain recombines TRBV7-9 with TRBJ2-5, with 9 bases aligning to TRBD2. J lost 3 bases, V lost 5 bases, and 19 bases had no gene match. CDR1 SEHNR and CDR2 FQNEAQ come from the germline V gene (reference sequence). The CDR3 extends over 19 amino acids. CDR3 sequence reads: CASSHPSSGAEGLKETQYF. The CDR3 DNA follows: TGTGCCAGCAGCCACCCCTCTAGCGGGGCGGAAGGCCTTAAAGAGACCCAGTACTTC.

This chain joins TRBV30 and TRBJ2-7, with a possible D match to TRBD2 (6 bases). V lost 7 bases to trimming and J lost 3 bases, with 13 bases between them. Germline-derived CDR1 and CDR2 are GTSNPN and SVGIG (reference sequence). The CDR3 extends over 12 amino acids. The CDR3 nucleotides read TGTGCCTCCGAGCAGGACTACTACGAGCAGTACTTC. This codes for CASEQDYYEQYF.

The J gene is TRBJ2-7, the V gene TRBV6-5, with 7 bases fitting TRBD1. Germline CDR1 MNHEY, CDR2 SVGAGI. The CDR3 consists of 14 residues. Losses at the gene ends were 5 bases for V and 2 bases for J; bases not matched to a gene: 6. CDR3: CASSDRDSTYEQYF. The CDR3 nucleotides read TGTGCCAGCAGTGACCGGGACAGTACCTACGAGCAGTACTTC.

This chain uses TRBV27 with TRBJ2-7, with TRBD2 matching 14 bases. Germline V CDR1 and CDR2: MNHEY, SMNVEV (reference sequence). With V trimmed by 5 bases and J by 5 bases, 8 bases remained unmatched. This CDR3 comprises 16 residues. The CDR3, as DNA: TGTGCCAGCAGTACGAGGACTAGCGGGAGGCCCCACGAGCAGTACTTC. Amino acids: CASSTRTSGRPHEQYF.

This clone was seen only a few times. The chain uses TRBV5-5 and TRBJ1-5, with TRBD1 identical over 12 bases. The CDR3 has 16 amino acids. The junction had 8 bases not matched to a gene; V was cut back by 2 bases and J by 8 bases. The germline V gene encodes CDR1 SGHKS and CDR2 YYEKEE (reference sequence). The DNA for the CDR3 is TGTGCCAGCAGCTTTGGGGGACAGGGGGCGTTGGAGCCCCAGCATTTT. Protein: CASSFGGQGALEPQHF.

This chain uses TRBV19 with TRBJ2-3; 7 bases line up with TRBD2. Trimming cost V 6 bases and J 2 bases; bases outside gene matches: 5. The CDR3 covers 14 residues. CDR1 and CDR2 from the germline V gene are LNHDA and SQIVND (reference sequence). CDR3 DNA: TGTGCCAGTAGGACCGGGAGGCTCACAGATACGCAGTATTTT. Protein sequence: CASRTGRLTDTQYF. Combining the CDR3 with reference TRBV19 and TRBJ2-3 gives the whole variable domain DGGITQSPKYLFRKEGQNVTLSCEQNLNHDAMYWYRQDPGQGLRLIYYSQIVNDFQKGDIAEGYSVSREKKESFPLTVTSAQKNPTAFYLCASRTGRLTDTQYFGPGTRLTVL.

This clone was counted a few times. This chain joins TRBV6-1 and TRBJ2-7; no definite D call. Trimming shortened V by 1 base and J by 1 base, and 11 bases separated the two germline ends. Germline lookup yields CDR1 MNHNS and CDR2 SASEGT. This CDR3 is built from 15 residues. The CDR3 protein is CASSEGHGESYEQYF. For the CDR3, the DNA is TGTGCCAGCAGTGAAGGTCACGGAGAATCCTACGAGCAGTACTTC.

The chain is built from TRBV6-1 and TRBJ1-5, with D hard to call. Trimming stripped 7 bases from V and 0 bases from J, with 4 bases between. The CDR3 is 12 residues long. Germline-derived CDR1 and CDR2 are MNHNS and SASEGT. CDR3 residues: CASIASNQPQHF. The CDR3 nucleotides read TGTGCCAGCATAGCTAGCAATCAGCCCCAGCATTTT.

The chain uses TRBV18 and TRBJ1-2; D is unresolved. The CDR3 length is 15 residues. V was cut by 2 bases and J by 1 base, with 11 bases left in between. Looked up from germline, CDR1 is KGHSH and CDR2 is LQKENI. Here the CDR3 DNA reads TGTGCCAGCTCACCAGGCACAGTCAATAACTATGGCTACACCTTC. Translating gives CASSPGTVNNYGYTF.

CDR3 residues: CASSPQGRVNTEAFF. The CDR3 bases are TGTGCCAGCAGTCCCCAGGGGCGCGTGAACACTGAAGCTTTCTTT. This chain joins TRBV6-5 and TRBJ1-1, with a tentative D call TRBD1 (6 bases). Between the trimmed V and J ends, which lost 5 bases and 0 bases, there was a span of 13 bases. The CDR3 is 15 residues long. The germline CDR1 and CDR2 sequences are MNHEY and SVGAGI.

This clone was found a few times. CDR3 region: CASSLLAGGLDEQFF. The CDR3 DNA follows: TGTGCCAGCAGTCTACTGGCGGGAGGGCTGGATGAGCAGTTCTTC. V usage is TRBV28 and J usage is TRBJ2-1; 9 bases align to TRBD2. V trimming: 5 bases; J trimming: 8 bases; junction bases outside the gene matches: 10. Germline V gives CDR1 MDHEN, CDR2 SYDVKM. This CDR3 has 15 amino acids.

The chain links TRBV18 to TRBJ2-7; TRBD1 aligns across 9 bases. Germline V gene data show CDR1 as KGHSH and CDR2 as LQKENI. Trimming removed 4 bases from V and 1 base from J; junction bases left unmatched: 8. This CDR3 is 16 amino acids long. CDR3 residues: CASSRQGTGSSYEQYF. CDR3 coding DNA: TGTGCCAGCTCACGTCAAGGGACAGGGAGTTCCTACGAGCAGTACTTC. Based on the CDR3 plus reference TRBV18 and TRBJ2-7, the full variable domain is NAGVMQNPRHLVRRRGQEARLRCSPMKGHSHVYWYRQLPEEGLKFMVYLQKENIIDESGMPKERFSAEFPKEGPSILRIQQVVRGDSAAYFCASSRQGTGSSYEQYFGPGTRLTVT.

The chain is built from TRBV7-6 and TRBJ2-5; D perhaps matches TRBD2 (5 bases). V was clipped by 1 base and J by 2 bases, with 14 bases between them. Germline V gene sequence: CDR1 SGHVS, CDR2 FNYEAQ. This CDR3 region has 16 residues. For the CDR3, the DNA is TGTGCCAGCAGCTTAGGTCTAGCAGGAACACAAGAGACCCAGTACTTC. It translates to CASSLGLAGTQETQYF.